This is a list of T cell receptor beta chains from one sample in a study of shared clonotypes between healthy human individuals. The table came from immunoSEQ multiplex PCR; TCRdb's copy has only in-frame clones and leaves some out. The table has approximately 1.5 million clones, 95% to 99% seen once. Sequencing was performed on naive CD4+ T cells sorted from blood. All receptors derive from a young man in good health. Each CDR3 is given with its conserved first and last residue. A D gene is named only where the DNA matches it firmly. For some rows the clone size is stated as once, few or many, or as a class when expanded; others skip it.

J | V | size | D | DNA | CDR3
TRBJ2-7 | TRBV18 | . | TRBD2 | TGTGCCAGCTCACCACTAACTAGCGGGCCCCACGAGCAGTACTTC | CASSPLTSGPHEQYF
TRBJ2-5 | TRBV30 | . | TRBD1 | TGTGCCTGGGACAGGGGGCGCGAGACCCAGTACTTC | CAWDRGRETQYF
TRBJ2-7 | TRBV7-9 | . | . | TGTGCCAGCAGCTTAGCGTTCCGGGGCACAGGGCGAAGCGAGCAGTACTTC | CASSLAFRGTGRSEQYF
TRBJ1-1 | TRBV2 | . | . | TGTGCCAGCAGTGAGGGGAACACTGAAGCTTTCTTT | CASSEGNTEAFF
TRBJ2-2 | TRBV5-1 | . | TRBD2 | TGCGCCAGCAGCGCCGGACTAGCCGCGAGCACCGGGGAGCTGTTTTTT | CASSAGLAASTGELFF
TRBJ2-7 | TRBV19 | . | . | TGTGCCACCGGGGCGACCGCGATCTCCTACGAGCAGTACTTC | CATGATAISYEQYF
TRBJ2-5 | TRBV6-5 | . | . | TGTGCCAGCAGTAAAGAAGAGACCCAGTACTTC | CASSKEETQYF
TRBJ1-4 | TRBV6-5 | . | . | TGTGCCAGCAGAGCGGGACGGTTTAATGAAAAACTGTTTTTT | CASRAGRFNEKLFF
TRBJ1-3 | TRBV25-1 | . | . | TGTGCCAGCAGTGATACCCGATCTTCTGGAAACACCATATATTTT | CASSDTRSSGNTIYF
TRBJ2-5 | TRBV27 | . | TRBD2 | TGTGCCAGCAGGCTAGCGGGAGTTGGGGCCCAAGAGACCCAGTACTTC | CASRLAGVGAQETQYF
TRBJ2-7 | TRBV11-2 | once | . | TGTGCCAGCAGCTTCGCTAGCTCCTACGAGCAGTACTTC | CASSFASSYEQYF
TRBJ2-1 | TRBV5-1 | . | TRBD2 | TGCGCCAGCAGCTTTACCCTAGCGGGCGTCAATGAGCAGTTCTTC | CASSFTLAGVNEQFF
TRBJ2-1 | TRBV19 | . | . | TGTGCCAGTAGTAACCTCCTGGCAGCCAGCTCCTACAATGAGCAGTTCTTC | CASSNLLAASSYNEQFF
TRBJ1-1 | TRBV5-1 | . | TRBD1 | TGCGCCAGCAGCTTGGAACAGGGGGTCACTGAAGCTTTCTTT | CASSLEQGVTEAFF
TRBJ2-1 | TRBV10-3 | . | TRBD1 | TGTGCCATCAGTGAGCGGGGACAGCACTACAATGAGCAGTTCTTC | CAISERGQHYNEQFF